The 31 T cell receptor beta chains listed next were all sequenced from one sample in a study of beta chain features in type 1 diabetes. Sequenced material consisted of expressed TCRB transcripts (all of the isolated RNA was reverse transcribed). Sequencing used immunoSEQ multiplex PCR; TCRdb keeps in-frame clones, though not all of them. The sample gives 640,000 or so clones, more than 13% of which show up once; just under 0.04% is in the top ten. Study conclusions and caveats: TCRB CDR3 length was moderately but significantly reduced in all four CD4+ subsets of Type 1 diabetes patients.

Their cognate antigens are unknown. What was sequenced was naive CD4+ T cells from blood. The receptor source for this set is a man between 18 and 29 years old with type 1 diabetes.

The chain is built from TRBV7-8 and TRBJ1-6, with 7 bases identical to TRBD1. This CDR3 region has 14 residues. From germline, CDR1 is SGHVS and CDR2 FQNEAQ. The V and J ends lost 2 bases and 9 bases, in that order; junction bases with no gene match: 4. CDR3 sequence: CASSLQGGSSPLHF. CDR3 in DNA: TGTGCCAGCAGCTTACAGGGGGGGAGTTCACCCCTCCACTTT.

CDR3 protein: CSVRHRGSYNEQFF. CDR3 DNA sequence: TGCAGCGTTCGACACAGGGGGTCCTACAATGAGCAGTTCTTC. The chain joins TRBV29-1 to TRBJ2-1, with 8 bases identical to TRBD1. The CDR3 runs 14 residues. Germline V gene data show CDR1 as SQVTM and CDR2 as ANQGSEA. With 5 bases clipped from V and 1 base from J, the junction kept 4 bases outside the gene matches.

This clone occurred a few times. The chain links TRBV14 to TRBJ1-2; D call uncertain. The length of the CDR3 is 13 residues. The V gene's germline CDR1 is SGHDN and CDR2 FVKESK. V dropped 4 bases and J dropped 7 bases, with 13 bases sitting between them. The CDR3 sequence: CASSPGGLGGYTF. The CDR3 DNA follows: TGTGCCAGCAGCCCAGGAGGTTTAGGTGGCTACACCTTC.

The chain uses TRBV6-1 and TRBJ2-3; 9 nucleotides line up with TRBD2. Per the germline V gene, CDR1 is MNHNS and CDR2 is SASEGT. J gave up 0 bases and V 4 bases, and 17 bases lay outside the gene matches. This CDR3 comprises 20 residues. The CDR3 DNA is TGTGCCAGCAGTGGAGACAGCGGGGGGCTCCTTCGGAGGAGCACAGATACGCAGTATTTT. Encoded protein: CASSGDSGGLLRRSTDTQYF.

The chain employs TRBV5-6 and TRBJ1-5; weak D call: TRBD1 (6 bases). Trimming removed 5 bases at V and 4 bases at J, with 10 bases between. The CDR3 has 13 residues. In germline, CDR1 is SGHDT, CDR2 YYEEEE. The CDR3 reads CASSLQGNQPQHF. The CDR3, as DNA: TGTGCCAGCAGTCTACAGGGAAATCAGCCCCAGCATTTT.

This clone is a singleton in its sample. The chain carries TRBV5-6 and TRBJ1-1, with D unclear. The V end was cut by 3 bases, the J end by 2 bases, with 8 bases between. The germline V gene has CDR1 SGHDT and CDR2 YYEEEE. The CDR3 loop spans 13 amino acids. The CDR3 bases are TGTGCCAGCAGCTGGTCCCGCAACACTGAAGCTTTCTTT. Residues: CASSWSRNTEAFF. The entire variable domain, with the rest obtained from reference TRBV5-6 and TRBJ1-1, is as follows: DAGVTQSPTHLIKTRGQQVTLRCSPKSGHDTVSWYQQALGQGPQFIFQYYEEEERQRGNFPDRFSGHQFPNYSSELNVNALLLGDSALYLCASSWSRNTEAFFGQGTRLTVV.

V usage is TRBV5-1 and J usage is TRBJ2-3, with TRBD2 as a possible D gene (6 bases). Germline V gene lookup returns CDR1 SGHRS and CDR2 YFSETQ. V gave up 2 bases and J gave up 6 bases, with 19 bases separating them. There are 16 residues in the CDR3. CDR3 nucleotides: TGCGCCAGCAGCTTCGGTCGTGGGCTAGCGATCGATACGCAGTATTTT. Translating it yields CASSFGRGLAIDTQYF.

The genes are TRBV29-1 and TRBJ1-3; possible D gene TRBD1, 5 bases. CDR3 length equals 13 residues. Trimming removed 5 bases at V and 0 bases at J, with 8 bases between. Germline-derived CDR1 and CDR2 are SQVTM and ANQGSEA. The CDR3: CSVRQSSGNTIYF. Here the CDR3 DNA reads TGCAGCGTTCGACAGTCCTCTGGAAACACCATATATTTT. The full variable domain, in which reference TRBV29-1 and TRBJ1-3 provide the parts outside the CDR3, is SAVISQKPSRDICQRGTSLTIQCQVDSQVTMMFWYRQQPGQSLTLIATANQGSEATYESGFVIDKFPISRPNLTFSTLTVSNMSPEDSSIYLCSVRQSSGNTIYFGEGSWLTVV.

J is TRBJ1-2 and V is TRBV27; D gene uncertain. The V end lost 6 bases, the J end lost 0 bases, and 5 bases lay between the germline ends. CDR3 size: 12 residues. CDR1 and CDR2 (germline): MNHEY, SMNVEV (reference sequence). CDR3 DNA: TGTGCCAGCAGGAACCCTAACTATGGCTACACCTTC. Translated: CASRNPNYGYTF.

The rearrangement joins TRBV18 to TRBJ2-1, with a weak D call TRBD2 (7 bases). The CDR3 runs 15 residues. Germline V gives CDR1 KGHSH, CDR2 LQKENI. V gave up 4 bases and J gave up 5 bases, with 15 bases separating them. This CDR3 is CASSLPGGHDNEQFF. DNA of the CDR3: TGTGCCAGCTCACTTCCCGGGGGGCACGACAATGAGCAGTTCTTC.

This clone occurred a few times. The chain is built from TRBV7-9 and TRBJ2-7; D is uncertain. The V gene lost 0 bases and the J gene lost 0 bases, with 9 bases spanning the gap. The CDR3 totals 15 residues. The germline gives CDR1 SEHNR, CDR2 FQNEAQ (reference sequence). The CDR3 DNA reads TGTGCCAGCAGCTTAGCATCCAGGAGCTCCTACGAGCAGTACTTC. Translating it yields CASSLASRSSYEQYF.

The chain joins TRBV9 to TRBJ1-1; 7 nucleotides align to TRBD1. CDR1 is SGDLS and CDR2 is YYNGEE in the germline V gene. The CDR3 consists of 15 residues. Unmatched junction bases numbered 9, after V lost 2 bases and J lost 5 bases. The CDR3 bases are TGTGCCAGCAGCGTGGGTGACAGGGAGAAAACTGAAGCTTTCTTT. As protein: CASSVGDREKTEAFF.

The CDR3 bases are TGTGCCAGCAGCTCCGGGTCACCAGAGACCCAGTACTTC. Amino acids: CASSSGSPETQYF. This sequence joins TRBV11-2 and TRBJ2-5; D unresolved. This CDR3 region has 13 residues. Germline loops: CDR1 SGHAT, CDR2 FQNNGV. V lost 4 bases to trimming and J lost 4 bases, with 10 bases between them.

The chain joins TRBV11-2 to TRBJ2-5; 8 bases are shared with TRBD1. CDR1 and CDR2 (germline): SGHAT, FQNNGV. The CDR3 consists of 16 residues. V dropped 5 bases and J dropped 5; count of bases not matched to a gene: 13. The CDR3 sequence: CASSPWAGGPTETQYF. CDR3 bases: TGTGCCAGCAGCCCCTGGGCAGGGGGCCCAACGGAGACCCAGTACTTC.

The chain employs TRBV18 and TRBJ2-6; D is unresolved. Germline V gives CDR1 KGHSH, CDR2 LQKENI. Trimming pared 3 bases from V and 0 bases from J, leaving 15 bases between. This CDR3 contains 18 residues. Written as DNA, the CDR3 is TGTGCCAGCTCACCTTTCAGCCAACCGGGCTCTGGGGCCAACGTCCTGACTTTC. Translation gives CASSPFSQPGSGANVLTF. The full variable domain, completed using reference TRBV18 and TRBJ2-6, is NAGVMQNPRHLVRRRGQEARLRCSPMKGHSHVYWYRQLPEEGLKFMVYLQKENIIDESGMPKERFSAEFPKEGPSILRIQQVVRGDSAAYFCASSPFSQPGSGANVLTFGAGSRLTVL.

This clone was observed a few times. The chain's CDR3 is CASSLEFGVDMQETQYF. As DNA, the CDR3 is TGTGCCAGCAGCTTAGAATTCGGCGTGGACATGCAAGAGACCCAGTACTTC. The V gene is TRBV7-2, the J gene TRBJ2-5; maybe TRBD1 (5 bases). This CDR3 region has 17 residues. V was shortened by 1 base and J by 2 bases, with 17 bases between the two germline ends. Germline CDR1 and CDR2: SGHTA and FQGNSA. The complete variable domain, with remaining parts taken from reference TRBV7-2 and TRBJ2-5, reads GAGVSQSPSNKVTEKGKDVELRCDPISGHTALYWYRQSLGQGLEFLIYFQGNSAPDKSGLPSDRFSAERTGGSVSTLTIQRTQQEDSAVYLCASSLEFGVDMQETQYFGPGTRLLVL.

The chain's CDR3 is CASSEAAITYEQYF. The CDR3 DNA sequence: TGTGCCAGCAGTGAAGCAGCCATCACCTACGAGCAGTACTTC. The V call is TRBV6-1, the J call TRBJ2-7, with D unclear. This CDR3 has 14 amino acids. Trimming took off 0 bases at V and 2 bases at J, with 8 bases between the two ends. Germline CDR1 is MNHNS and CDR2 is SASEGT.

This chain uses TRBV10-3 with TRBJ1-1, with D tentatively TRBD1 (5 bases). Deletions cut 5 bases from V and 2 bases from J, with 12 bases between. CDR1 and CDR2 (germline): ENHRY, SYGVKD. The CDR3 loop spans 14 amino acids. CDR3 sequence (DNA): TGTGCCATCAGTCCCAGGGAAACCAACACTGAAGCTTTCTTT. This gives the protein CAISPRETNTEAFF.

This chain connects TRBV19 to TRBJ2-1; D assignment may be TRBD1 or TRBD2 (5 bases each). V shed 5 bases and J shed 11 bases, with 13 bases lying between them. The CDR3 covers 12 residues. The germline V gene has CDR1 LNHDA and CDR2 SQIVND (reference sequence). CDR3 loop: CASSVPGPKQFF. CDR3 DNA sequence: TGTGCCAGTAGTGTCCCGGGACCTAAGCAGTTCTTC.

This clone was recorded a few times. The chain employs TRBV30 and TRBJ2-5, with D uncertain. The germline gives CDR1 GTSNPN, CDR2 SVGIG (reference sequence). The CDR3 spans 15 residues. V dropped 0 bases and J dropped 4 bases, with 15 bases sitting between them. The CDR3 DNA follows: TGTGCCTGGAGTGTATCGGTAGTGTTTAGAGAGACCCAGTACTTC. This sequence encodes CAWSVSVVFRETQYF.

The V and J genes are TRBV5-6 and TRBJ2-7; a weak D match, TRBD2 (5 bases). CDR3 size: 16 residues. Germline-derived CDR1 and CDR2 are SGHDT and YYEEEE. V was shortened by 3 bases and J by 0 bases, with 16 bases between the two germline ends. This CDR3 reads CASSSRGRVISYEQYF. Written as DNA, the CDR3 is TGTGCCAGCAGCTCCCGAGGGCGGGTGATCTCCTACGAGCAGTACTTC.

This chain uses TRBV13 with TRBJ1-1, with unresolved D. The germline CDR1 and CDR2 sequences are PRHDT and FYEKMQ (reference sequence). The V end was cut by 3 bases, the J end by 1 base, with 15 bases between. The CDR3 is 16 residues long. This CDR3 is CASSLYSGLSNTEAFF. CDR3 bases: TGTGCCAGCAGCTTGTACAGTGGGTTATCGAACACTGAAGCTTTCTTT.

The CDR3 loop is CASSLTSGGSSYNEQFF. Here the CDR3 DNA reads TGTGCCAGCAGCTTAACTAGCGGGGGGTCATCCTACAATGAGCAGTTCTTC. This chain uses TRBV7-9 with TRBJ2-1; 12 bases fit TRBD2. Germline CDR1 and CDR2: SEHNR and FQNEAQ (reference sequence). Germline trimming cut 2 bases from V and 1 base from J; bases unmatched to any gene: 3. The CDR3 sequence is 17 residues long.

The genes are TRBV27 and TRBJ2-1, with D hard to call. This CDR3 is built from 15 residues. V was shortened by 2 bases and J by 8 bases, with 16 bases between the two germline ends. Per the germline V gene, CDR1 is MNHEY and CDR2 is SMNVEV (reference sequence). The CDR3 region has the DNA TGTGCCAGCAGTTTAGGCGGAACCTCCGCCGATGAGCAGTTCTTC. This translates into CASSLGGTSADEQFF.

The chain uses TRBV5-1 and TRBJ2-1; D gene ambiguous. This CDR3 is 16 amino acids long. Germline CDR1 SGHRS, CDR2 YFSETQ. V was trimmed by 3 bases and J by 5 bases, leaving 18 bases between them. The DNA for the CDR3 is TGCGCCAGCAGCTCGACGGCCCTCTGGGGAAACAATGAGCAGTTCTTC. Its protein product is CASSSTALWGNNEQFF.

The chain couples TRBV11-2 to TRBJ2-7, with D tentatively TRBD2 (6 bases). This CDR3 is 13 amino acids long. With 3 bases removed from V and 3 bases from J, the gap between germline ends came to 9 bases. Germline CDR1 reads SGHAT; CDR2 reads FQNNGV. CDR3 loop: CASSFMGLYEQYF. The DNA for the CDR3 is TGTGCCAGCAGCTTTATGGGACTCTACGAGCAGTACTTC.

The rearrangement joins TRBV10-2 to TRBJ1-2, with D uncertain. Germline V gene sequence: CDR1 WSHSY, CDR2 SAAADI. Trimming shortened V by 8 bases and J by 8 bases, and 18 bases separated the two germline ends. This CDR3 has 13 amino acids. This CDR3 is CASGSRAAVGYTF. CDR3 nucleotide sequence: TGCGCCAGCGGGTCTAGGGCCGCGGTAGGCTACACCTTC.

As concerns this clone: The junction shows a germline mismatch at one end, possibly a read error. This CDR3 reads CASSDPPGQGF. CDR3 DNA sequence: TGTGCCAGCAGTGATCCTCCGGGACAGGGGTTT. The chain joins TRBV2 to TRBJ1-1; TRBD1 aligns across 10 bases. The CDR3 runs to 11 residues. Germline V gene lookup returns CDR1 SNHLY and CDR2 FYNNEI. Based on the CDR3 plus reference TRBV2 and TRBJ1-1, the full variable domain is EPEVTQTPSHQVTQMGQEVILRCVPISNHLYFYWYRQILGQKVEFLVSFYNNEISEKSEIFDDQFSVERPDGSNFTLKIRSTKLEDSAMYFCASSDPPGQGFGQGTRLTVV.

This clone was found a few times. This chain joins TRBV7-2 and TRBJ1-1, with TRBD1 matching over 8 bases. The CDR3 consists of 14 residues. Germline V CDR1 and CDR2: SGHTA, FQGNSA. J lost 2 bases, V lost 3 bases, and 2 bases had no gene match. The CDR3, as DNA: TGTGCCAGCAGCTTTTCAGGGGGCAACACTGAAGCTTTCTTT. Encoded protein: CASSFSGGNTEAFF.

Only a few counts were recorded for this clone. This CDR3 reads CASSTVGGYTDTQYF. Written as DNA, the CDR3 is TGTGCCAGCAGTACGGTGGGGGGGTACACAGATACGCAGTATTTT. This sequence joins TRBV6-6 and TRBJ2-3; TRBD2 matches at 7 bases. The V and J ends lost 5 bases and 2 bases, in that order; junction bases with no gene match: 7. The CDR3 spans 15 residues. In germline, CDR1 is MNHNY, CDR2 SVGAGI (reference sequence).

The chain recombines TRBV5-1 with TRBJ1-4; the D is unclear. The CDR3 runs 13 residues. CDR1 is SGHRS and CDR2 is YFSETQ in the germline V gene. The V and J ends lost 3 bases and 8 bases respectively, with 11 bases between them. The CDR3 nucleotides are TGCGCCAGCAGCTCGACCCTCGGGGAAAAACTGTTTTTT. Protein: CASSSTLGEKLFF.